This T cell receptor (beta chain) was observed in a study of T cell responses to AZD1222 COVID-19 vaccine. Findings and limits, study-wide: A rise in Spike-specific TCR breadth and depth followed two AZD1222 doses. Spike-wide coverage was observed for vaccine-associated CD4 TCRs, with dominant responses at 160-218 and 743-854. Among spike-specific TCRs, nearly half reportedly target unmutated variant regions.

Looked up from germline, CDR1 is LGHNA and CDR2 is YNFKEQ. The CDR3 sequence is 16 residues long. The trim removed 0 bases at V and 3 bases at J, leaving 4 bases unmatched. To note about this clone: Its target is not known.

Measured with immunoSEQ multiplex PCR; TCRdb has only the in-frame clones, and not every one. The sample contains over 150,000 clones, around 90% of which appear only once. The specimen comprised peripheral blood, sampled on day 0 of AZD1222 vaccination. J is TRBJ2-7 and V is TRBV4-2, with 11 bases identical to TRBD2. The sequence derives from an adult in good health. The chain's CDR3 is CASSQEGTSGYYEQYF. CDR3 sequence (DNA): TGTGCCAGCAGCCAAGAGGGGACTAGCGGATACTACGAGCAGTACTTC.